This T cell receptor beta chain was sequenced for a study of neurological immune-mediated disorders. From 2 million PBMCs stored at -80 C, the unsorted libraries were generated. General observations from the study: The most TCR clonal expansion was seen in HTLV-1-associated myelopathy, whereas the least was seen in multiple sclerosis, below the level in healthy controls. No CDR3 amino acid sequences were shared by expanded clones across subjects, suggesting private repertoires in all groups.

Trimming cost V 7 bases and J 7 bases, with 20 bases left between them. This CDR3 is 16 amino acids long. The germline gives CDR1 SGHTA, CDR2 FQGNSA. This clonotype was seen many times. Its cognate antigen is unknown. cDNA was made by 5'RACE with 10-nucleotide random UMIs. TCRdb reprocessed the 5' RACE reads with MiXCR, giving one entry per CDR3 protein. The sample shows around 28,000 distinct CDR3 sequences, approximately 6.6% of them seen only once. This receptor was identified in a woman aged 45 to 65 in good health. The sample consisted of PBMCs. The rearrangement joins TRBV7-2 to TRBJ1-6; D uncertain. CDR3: CASTEAAVTVNSPLHF. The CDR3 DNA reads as TGTGCCAGCACCGAGGCTGCAGTAACAGTCAATTCACCCCTCCACTTT.